The clone carrying this T cell receptor beta chain was seen many times. The sample belongs to a study of neurological immune-mediated disorders. The cDNA was generated by 5'RACE with 10-nucleotide random UMIs. TCRdb reanalysed the 5' RACE reads using MiXCR and keeps one entry per CDR3 protein. The top ten hold less than 7.5% of the sample, which has some 80,000 distinct CDR3 sequences, 3.5% to 5.5% seen once. As for time point: longitudinal time-point 3. Sequenced input: PBMCs. The sequence came from a woman in her sixties or seventies with multiple sclerosis.

The CDR3 spells CAWSVFATIGYTF. The CDR3 DNA follows: TGTGCCTGGAGTGTATTCGCGACTATTGGCTACACCTTC. This chain joins TRBV30 and TRBJ1-2; D remains ambiguous. The V gene's germline CDR1 is GTSNPN and CDR2 SVGIG (reference sequence). V shed 0 bases and J shed 7 bases, with 12 bases lying between them. The CDR3 has 13 residues.